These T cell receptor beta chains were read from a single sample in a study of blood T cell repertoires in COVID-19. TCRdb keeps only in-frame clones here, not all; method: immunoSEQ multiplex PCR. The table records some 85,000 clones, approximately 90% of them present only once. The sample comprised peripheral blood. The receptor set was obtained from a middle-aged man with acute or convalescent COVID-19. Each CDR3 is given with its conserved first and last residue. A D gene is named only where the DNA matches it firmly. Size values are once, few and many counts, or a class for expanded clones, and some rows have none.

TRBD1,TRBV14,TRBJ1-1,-,CASSPGQMNTEAFF,TGTGCCAGCAGCCCGGGACAGATGAACACTGAAGCTTTCTTT
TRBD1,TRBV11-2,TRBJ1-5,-,CASSSGGQGKQPQHF,TGTGCCAGCAGCTCGGGGGGACAGGGAAAACAGCCCCAGCATTTT
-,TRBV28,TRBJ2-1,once,CASRYSGLSGNEQFF,TGTGCCAGCAGATATAGCGGACTCTCGGGCAATGAGCAGTTCTTC
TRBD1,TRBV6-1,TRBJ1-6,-,CASSDGTGRNSPLHF,TGTGCCAGCAGTGACGGGACAGGGCGTAATTCACCCCTCCACTTT
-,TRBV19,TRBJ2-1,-,CASSIELGYHNEQFF,TGTGCCAGTAGTATAGAACTAGGATACCACAATGAGCAGTTCTTC
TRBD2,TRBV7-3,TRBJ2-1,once,CASSATGGPSYNEQFF,TGTGCCAGCAGCGCGACGGGGGGGCCCTCCTACAATGAGCAGTTCTTC
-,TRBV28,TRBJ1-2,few,CASSPPRGMRGYTF,TGTGCCAGCAGTCCGCCCCGGGGGATGCGTGGCTACACCTTC
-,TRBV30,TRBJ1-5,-,CAWSVRGGASQPQHF,TGTGCCTGGAGTGTACGGGGAGGGGCGAGTCAGCCCCAGCATTTT
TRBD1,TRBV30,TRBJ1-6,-,CAWSSGQGYSPLHF,TGTGCCTGGAGTTCCGGACAGGGATATTCACCCCTCCACTTT
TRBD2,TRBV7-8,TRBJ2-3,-,CASSGRTSGETDTQYF,TGTGCCAGCAGCGGCCGGACTAGCGGGGAAACAGATACGCAGTATTTT
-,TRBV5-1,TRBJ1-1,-,CASSLDGRQRNTEAFF,TGCGCCAGCAGCTTGGATGGCAGACAAAGGAACACTGAAGCTTTCTTT
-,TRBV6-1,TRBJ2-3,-,CASSEVGGGTQYF,TGTGCCAGCAGTGAGGTCGGCGGAGGGACGCAGTATTTT
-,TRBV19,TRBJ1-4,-,CASSIQGTEKLFF,TGTGCCAGTAGTATCCAGGGCACGGAAAAACTGTTTTTT
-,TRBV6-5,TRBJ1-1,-,CASRDWREAFF,TGTGCCAGCAGGGACTGGCGGGAAGCTTTCTTT
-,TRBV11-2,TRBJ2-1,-,CASSSLRNEQFF,TGTGCCAGCAGCTCATTACGGAATGAGCAGTTCTTC
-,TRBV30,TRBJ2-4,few,CAWSGTGIRGIQYF,TGTGCCTGGAGTGGAACAGGGATCCGTGGCATTCAGTACTTC
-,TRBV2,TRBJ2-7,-,CASSGGGRTYEQYF,TGTGCCAGCAGTGGGGGGGGCCGGACCTACGAGCAGTACTTC
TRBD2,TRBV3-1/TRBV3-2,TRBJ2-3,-,CASSQEIPLAGSQGHTQYF,TGTGCCAGCAGCCAAGAAATCCCCCTAGCGGGAAGCCAGGGGCATACGCAGTATTTT
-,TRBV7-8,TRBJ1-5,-,CASSSIRRQGGTSSPPQHF,TGTGCCAGCAGCTCAATCAGAAGGCAGGGTGGTACCTCTTCTCCGCCCCAGCATTTT
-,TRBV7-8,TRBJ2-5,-,CASSLDQGRKTQYF,TGTGCCAGCAGCTTAGATCAGGGAAGGAAGACCCAGTACTTC
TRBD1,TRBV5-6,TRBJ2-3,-,CASSRDRVTDTQYF,TGTGCCAGCAGCCGGGACAGGGTCACAGATACGCAGTATTTT
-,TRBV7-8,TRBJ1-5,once,CASENSYSNQPQHF,TGTGCCAGTGAAAACAGTTATAGCAATCAGCCCCAGCATTTT
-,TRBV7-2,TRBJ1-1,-,CASSLTRNTEAFF,TGTGCCAGCAGCTTAACCAGGAACACTGAAGCTTTCTTT
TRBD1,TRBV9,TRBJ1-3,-,CASSAGGSGNTIYF,TGTGCCAGCAGCGCAGGGGGATCTGGAAACACCATATATTTT
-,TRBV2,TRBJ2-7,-,CASSTGVLYEQYF,TGTGCCAGTTCGACGGGGGTTCTATACGAGCAGTACTTC
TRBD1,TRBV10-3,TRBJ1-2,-,CAISKGTGEGYTF,TGTGCCATCAGTAAAGGGACAGGGGAGGGCTACACCTTC
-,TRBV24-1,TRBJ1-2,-,CATSDTSAGWHGYTF,TGTGCCACCAGTGACACCTCCGCGGGGTGGCATGGCTACACCTTC
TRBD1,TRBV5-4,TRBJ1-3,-,CASTQGAPGNTIYF,TGTGCCAGCACCCAGGGGGCGCCCGGAAACACCATATATTTT
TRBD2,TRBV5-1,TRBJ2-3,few,CASSLGLAGGLQDTQYF,TGCGCCAGCAGCCTGGGACTAGCGGGGGGGCTTCAGGATACGCAGTATTTT
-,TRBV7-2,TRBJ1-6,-,CASSLKRDNSPLHF,TGTGCCAGCAGCTTGAAACGGGATAATTCACCCCTCCACTTT
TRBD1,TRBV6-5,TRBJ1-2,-,CATLTGQGYGYTF,TGTGCCACCCTAACGGGACAGGGCTATGGCTACACCTTC
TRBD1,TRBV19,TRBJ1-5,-,CASSIGTGGNQPQHF,TGTGCCAGTTCTATTGGTACAGGGGGCAATCAGCCCCAGCATTTT
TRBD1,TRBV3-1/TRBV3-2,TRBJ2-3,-,CASSQRTGGTDTQYF,TGTGCCAGCAGCCAAAGGACAGGGGGCACAGATACGCAGTATTTT
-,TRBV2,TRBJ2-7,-,CASSAGQLSYEQYF,TGTGCCAGCAGTGCCGGACAACTTTCCTACGAGCAGTACTTC
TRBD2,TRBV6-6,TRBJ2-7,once,CASNPGLAGYEQYF,TGTGCCAGCAACCCGGGACTAGCGGGATACGAGCAGTACTTC
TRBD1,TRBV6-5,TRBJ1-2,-,CASSWDRTYGYTF,TGTGCCAGCAGTTGGGACAGGACCTATGGCTACACCTTC
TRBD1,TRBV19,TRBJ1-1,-,CASSDQGGSTEAFF,TGTGCCAGTAGCGACCAGGGGGGATCCACTGAAGCTTTCTTT
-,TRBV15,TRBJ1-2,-,CATSRDSGFYGYTF,TGTGCCACCAGCAGAGATTCGGGGTTCTATGGCTACACCTTC
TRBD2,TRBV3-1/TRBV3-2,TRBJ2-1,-,CASSHFGLAGAFSYNEQFF,TGTGCCAGCAGCCACTTCGGTCTAGCGGGGGCTTTTTCCTACAATGAGCAGTTCTTC
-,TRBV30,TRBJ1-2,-,CAWSVQPGKGYTF,TGTGCCTGGAGTGTACAACCAGGGAAGGGCTACACCTTC
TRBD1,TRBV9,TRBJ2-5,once,CASSVYGSQGATQYF,TGTGCCAGCAGCGTATATGGTTCGCAGGGGGCCACCCAGTACTTC
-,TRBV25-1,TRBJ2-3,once,CASSLTGSTDTQYF,TGTGCCAGCAGTCTGACAGGTAGCACAGATACGCAGTATTTT
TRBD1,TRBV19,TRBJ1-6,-,CASSGQGGASPLHF,TGTGCCAGTAGCGGACAGGGGGGGGCATCACCCCTCCACTTT
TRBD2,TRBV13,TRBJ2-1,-,CASSFRDYLNEQFF,TGTGCCAGCAGCTTTCGGGACTACCTTAATGAGCAGTTCTTC
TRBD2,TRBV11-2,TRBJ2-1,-,CASSLVRGGINEQFF,TGTGCCAGCAGCTTAGTGCGGGGGGGCATAAATGAGCAGTTCTTC
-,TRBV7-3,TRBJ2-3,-,CASSLTPRDTQYF,TGTGCCAGCAGCTTAACCCCTCGAGATACGCAGTATTTT
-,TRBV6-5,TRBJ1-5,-,CASSLDSYNQPQHF,TGTGCCAGCAGTTTGGACAGCTACAATCAGCCCCAGCATTTT
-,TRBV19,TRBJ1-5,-,CASSIVPGHQPQHF,TGTGCCAGTAGTATAGTCCCAGGCCATCAGCCCCAGCATTTT
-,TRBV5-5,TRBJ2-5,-,CASSFLLSGQETQYF,TGTGCCAGCAGCTTCCTCCTAAGCGGACAAGAGACCCAGTACTTC
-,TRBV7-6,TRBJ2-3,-,CASSLVGFGQVGTDTQYF,TGTGCCAGCAGCTTAGTAGGTTTTGGGCAGGTTGGTACAGATACGCAGTATTTT
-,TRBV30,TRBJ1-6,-,CAWSRDSRSPLHF,TGTGCCTGGAGTAGAGATTCTAGGTCACCCCTCCACTTT
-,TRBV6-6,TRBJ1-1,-,CATTGFNTEAFF,TGTGCCACCACAGGTTTTAACACTGAAGCTTTCTTT
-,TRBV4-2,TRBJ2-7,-,CASSQVKGQHYEQYF,TGTGCCAGCAGCCAAGTTAAGGGACAACACTACGAGCAGTACTTC
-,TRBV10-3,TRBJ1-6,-,CAIGPQGSPLHF,TGTGCCATCGGACCACAGGGCTCACCCCTCCACTTT
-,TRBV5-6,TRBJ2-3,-,CASSRGATTDTQYF,TGTGCCAGCAGCCGGGGGGCAACCACAGATACGCAGTATTTT
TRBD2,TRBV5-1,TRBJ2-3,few,CASSLDRGGSTDTQYF,TGCGCCAGCAGCTTGGACCGGGGGGGAAGCACAGATACGCAGTATTTT
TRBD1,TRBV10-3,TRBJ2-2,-,CAISGIPTGGYTGELFF,TGTGCCATCAGTGGAATTCCGACAGGGGGTTATACCGGGGAGCTGTTTTTT
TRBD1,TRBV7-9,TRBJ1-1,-,CASSRTGRLTEAFF,TGTGCCAGCAGCCGGACAGGGAGGTTAACTGAAGCTTTCTTT
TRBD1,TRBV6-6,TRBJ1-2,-,CASSPRQGLGYTF,TGTGCCAGCAGTCCGCGACAGGGGCTTGGCTACACCTTC